The 21 T cell receptor beta chains below were found in one sample sequenced in a study of cytomegalovirus exposure and HLA in healthy donors. The PCR ran on 60 Vbeta and 13 Jbeta primers. Libraries were prepared by immunoSEQ multiplex PCR; TCRdb keeps only in-frame clonotypes and omits some of them. The sample holds around 190,000 clones, roughly 85% seen once. Sequenced: PBMCs. All receptors derive from a woman aged 25 to 39 in good health and CMV-seropositive.

Only one count was recorded for this clone. This CDR3 reads CASSSRGGVMDYGYTF. CDR3 nucleotide sequence: TGTGCCAGCAGCTCCAGGGGTGGGGTGATGGACTATGGCTACACCTTC. The chain joins TRBV5-4 to TRBJ1-2; D possibly corresponds to TRBD1 (6 bases). Germline V gives CDR1 SGHNT, CDR2 YYREEE (reference sequence). The CDR3 runs to 16 residues. Trimming pared 3 bases from V and 3 bases from J, leaving 18 bases between.

The chain is built from TRBV4-3 and TRBJ2-1; D is perhaps TRBD1 (5 bases). The CDR3 totals 14 residues. Germline loops: CDR1 LGHNA, CDR2 YSLEER. V was pared by 0 bases and J by 10 bases, with 13 bases between. Here the CDR3 DNA reads TGCGCCAGCAGCCAAGATTCAAGGGGAAGGGAGCAGTTCTTC. Encoded protein: CASSQDSRGREQFF.

The genes are TRBV7-2 and TRBJ2-1; TRBD2 agrees at 7 bases. Trimming removed 4 bases from V and 6 bases from J; junction bases left unmatched: 3. The germline CDR1 and CDR2 sequences are SGHTA and FQGNSA. CDR3 length: 13 amino acids. This chain's CDR3 is CASSSGTINEQFF. Here the CDR3 DNA reads TGTGCCAGCAGCTCCGGGACTATCAATGAGCAGTTCTTC.

This chain uses TRBV6-4 with TRBJ2-1; the match to TRBD2 covers 12 bases. V lost 6 bases, J lost 9 bases, and 9 bases stayed unmatched. The CDR3 is 15 amino acids. The germline CDR1 and CDR2 sequences are MRHNA and SNTAGT. DNA for the CDR3: TGTGCCAGCAGAGACCTAGCGGGAGGGGGTGGTGAGCAGTTCTTC. This encodes CASRDLAGGGGEQFF.

This clone was found a few times. The chain combines TRBV7-9 with TRBJ1-5; D is perhaps TRBD1 (5 bases). The CDR3 runs to 14 residues. V lost 2 bases and J lost 3, with 8 bases in between. Germline CDR1 is SEHNR and CDR2 is FQNEAQ (reference sequence). This CDR3 is CASSLWGNNQPQHF. The CDR3 DNA follows: TGTGCCAGCAGCTTATGGGGCAACAATCAGCCCCAGCATTTT.

This chain connects TRBV9 to TRBJ2-1; 10 bases line up with TRBD2. This CDR3 contains 16 residues. V gave up 4 bases and J gave up 7 bases; unmatched junction bases: 11. Germline V gene data show CDR1 as SGDLS and CDR2 as YYNGEE. In DNA, the CDR3 is TGTGCCAGCAGCCCATGGGGAGCGGGGGGGCAAAATGAGCAGTTCTTC. It specifies CASSPWGAGGQNEQFF.

A single count supports this clone. V is TRBV4-2 and J is TRBJ1-1; D might be TRBD1 (5 bases). Germline V lookup: CDR1 LGHNA, CDR2 YNFKEQ. The V end was cut by 3 bases, the J end by 1 base, with 15 bases between. This CDR3 has 16 amino acids. The CDR3 DNA reads TGTGCCAGCAGCCAGGTTTGGGGCGACGCGAACACTGAAGCTTTCTTT. Amino acids: CASSQVWGDANTEAFF.

This chain uses TRBV6-1 with TRBJ1-4; D gene uncertain. The CDR3 spans 13 residues. Per germline, CDR1 MNHNS and CDR2 SASEGT. The germline V and J ends were trimmed by 4 bases and 11 bases, with 14 bases remaining between them. CDR3 in amino acids: CASSASLLRKLFF. The DNA of the CDR3 is TGTGCCAGCAGTGCATCACTTCTACGGAAACTGTTTTTT.

This clone was detected only a few times. CDR3 in DNA: TGCGCCAGCAGCCAATATTACCGGACGCAGGGGCGGCTAGAATACAATGAGCAGTTCTTC. Translation: CASSQYYRTQGRLEYNEQFF. This rearrangement joins TRBV4-3 to TRBJ2-1; perhaps TRBD1 as D (6 bases). V lost 2 bases and J 4 bases, leaving 27 bases between the germline ends. Germline V gene sequence: CDR1 LGHNA, CDR2 YSLEER. CDR3 length: 20 amino acids.

The J gene is TRBJ2-6, the V gene TRBV5-1; 8 nucleotides agree with TRBD1. The CDR3 contains 17 residues. CDR1 SGHRS and CDR2 YFSETQ come from the germline V gene. The junction had 5 bases not matched to a gene; V was cut back by 3 bases and J by 0 bases. This CDR3 reads CASSWGDRPSGANVLTF. CDR3 coding DNA: TGCGCCAGCAGCTGGGGGGACAGGCCCTCTGGGGCCAACGTCCTGACTTTC.

This rearrangement joins TRBV5-4 to TRBJ1-2; no firm D call. Germline lookup yields CDR1 SGHNT and CDR2 YYREEE (reference sequence). Trimming removed 3 bases from V and 6 bases from J, with 12 bases in between. The CDR3 spans 13 residues. CDR3 region: CASSYPDLNGYTF. DNA for the CDR3: TGTGCCAGCAGCTATCCCGATCTAAATGGCTACACCTTC.

The DNA of the CDR3 is TGCGCCAGCAGCCAGGTAGGGGATGAGCAGTTCTTC. Translated, it gives CASSQVGDEQFF. The J gene is TRBJ2-1, the V gene TRBV4-1, with a tentative D call TRBD1 (5 bases). V was pared by 3 bases and J by 8 bases, with 8 bases between. This CDR3 region has 12 residues. Germline-derived CDR1 and CDR2 are MGHRA and YSYEKL.

The sample holds a few counts of this clone. The chain has TRBV2 and TRBJ2-3, with 9 bases matching TRBD1. The J segment lost 3 bases and the V segment lost 6 bases, leaving 7 bases of the junction unmatched. The CDR3 is made up of 15 amino acids. CDR1 SNHLY and CDR2 FYNNEI come from the germline V gene. CDR3 nucleotide sequence: TGTGCCAGCAGCGAGGGACAGGGAAGGACAGATACGCAGTATTTT. Encoded protein: CASSEGQGRTDTQYF.

This clone was detected only once. The chain employs TRBV5-4 and TRBJ2-3, with TRBD2 identical over 14 bases. This CDR3 has 16 residues. CDR1 and CDR2 from the germline V gene are SGHNT and YYREEE (reference sequence). Trimming took 4 bases from V and 7 from J; bases not matched to a gene: 8. The CDR3 is CASSIQGTSGRNTQYF. In nucleotides, the CDR3 is TGTGCCAGCAGCATTCAAGGGACTAGCGGGAGAAATACGCAGTATTTT. Using reference TRBV5-4 and TRBJ2-3 for the parts outside the CDR3, the full variable domain is ETGVTQSPTHLIKTRGQQVTLRCSSQSGHNTVSWYQQALGQGPQFIFQYYREEENGRGNFPPRFSGLQFPNYSSELNVNALELDDSALYLCASSIQGTSGRNTQYFGPGTRLTVL.

The sample holds a few counts of this clone. This chain uses TRBV21-1 with TRBJ2-5; the DNA was not used to check the table's D call, TRBD2. TRBV21-1 is termed a pseudogene. The CDR3 is made up of 17 amino acids. CDR3 protein: CASSKGRTSGRQETQYF. In nucleotides, the CDR3 is TGTGCCAGCAGCAAAGGAAGAACTAGCGGGAGGCAAGAGACCCAGTACTTC.

This clone was found a few times. The chain combines TRBV11-2 with TRBJ2-7, with 8 positions matching TRBD2. The CDR3 extends over 15 amino acids. With 7 bases clipped from V and 5 bases from J, the junction kept 13 bases outside the gene matches. CDR1 and CDR2 from the germline V gene are SGHAT and FQNNGV. CDR3 loop: CASTVGRGSLDEQYF. The CDR3 bases are TGTGCCAGCACCGTCGGGAGGGGGAGCCTTGACGAGCAGTACTTC.

The chain uses TRBV19 and TRBJ1-4, with 10 positions matching TRBD1. The CDR3 is 15 amino acids. Germline lookup yields CDR1 LNHDA and CDR2 SQIVND (reference sequence). V lost 5 bases to trimming and J lost 5 bases; unmatched junction nucleotides: 5. CDR3 sequence reads: CASSAGQGWNEKLFF. CDR3 in DNA: TGTGCCAGTAGTGCGGGACAGGGGTGGAATGAAAAACTGTTTTTT.

The genes are TRBV7-2 and TRBJ1-1; TRBD1 matches at 8 bases. The CDR3 is 14 residues long. Germline V gene sequence: CDR1 SGHTA, CDR2 FQGNSA. Germline trimming cut 6 bases from V and 4 bases from J; bases unmatched to any gene: 7. CDR3 amino acids: CASSQTGGSTEAFF. CDR3 nucleotide sequence: TGTGCCAGCAGTCAAACAGGGGGGTCCACTGAAGCTTTCTTT.

The gene calls are TRBV29-1 and TRBJ2-4, with D possibly being TRBD2 (5 bases). Trimming removed 5 bases at V and 1 base at J, with 15 bases between. The CDR3 has 15 residues. Per germline, CDR1 SQVTM and CDR2 ANQGSEA. The CDR3 here is CSVRTLSSAKNIQYF. In DNA form, the CDR3 reads TGCAGCGTTAGGACTCTATCCTCGGCCAAAAACATTCAGTACTTC.

The chain is built from TRBV7-9 and TRBJ2-7; 7 nucleotides agree with TRBD1. Germline CDR1 is SEHNR and CDR2 is FQNEAQ (reference sequence). Trimming took 5 bases from V and 2 from J; bases not matched to a gene: 6. This CDR3 comprises 14 residues. CDR3 DNA sequence: TGTGCCAGCAGCCTCCGGGACAGACCCTACGAGCAGTACTTC. Translated: CASSLRDRPYEQYF.

The chain employs TRBV6-6 and TRBJ1-1; TRBD1 matches 11 bases. This CDR3 contains 15 residues. V was pared by 8 bases and J by 4 bases, with 9 bases of the junction left unmatched. Germline CDR1 reads MNHNY; CDR2 reads SVGAGI (reference sequence). CDR3 in amino acids: CASRPGTGGGTEAFF. CDR3 DNA sequence: TGTGCCAGCCGGCCCGGGACAGGGGGAGGCACTGAAGCTTTCTTT.